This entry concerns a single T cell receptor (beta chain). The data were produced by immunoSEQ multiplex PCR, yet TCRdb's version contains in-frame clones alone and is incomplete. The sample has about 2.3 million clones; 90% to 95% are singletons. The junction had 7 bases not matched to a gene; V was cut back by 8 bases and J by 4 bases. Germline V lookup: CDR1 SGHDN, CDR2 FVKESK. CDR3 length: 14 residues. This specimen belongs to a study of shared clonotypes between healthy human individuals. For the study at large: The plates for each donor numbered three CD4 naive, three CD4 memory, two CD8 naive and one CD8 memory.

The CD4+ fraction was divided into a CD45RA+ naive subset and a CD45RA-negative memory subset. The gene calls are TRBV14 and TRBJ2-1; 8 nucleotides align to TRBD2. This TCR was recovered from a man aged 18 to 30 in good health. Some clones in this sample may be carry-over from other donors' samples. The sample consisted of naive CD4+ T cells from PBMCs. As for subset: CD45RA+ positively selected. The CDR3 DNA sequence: TGTGCCAGCGGTGCTACTAGCGGATACAATGAGCAGTTCTTC. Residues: CASGATSGYNEQFF.